This TCR beta chain was found in a study of cytomegalovirus exposure and HLA in healthy donors. In the study overall: Of all 360 or so donors who were genotyped, roughly 81% belonged to the Caucasian-associated ancestry cluster. Whole-study findings and limits: In a later analysis, HLA-C alleles had the fewest associated TCRs, DRB1 alleles the most.

Participants comprised healthy donors of bone marrow. Though probably carrying unrecorded immune exposures, donors were nominally healthy at sampling. Primers for the PCR totalled 60 Vbeta and 13 Jbeta. Assay: immunoSEQ multiplex PCR; the TCRdb copy retains only in-frame clones and omits some. Among some 160,000 clones listed, roughly 84% were seen once. About this clone: The target antigen is unknown.

CDR1 and CDR2 from the germline V gene are SGHAT and FQNNGV. The ends were cut back, 6 bases at V and 6 bases at J, with 14 bases in the middle. The CDR3 totals 13 residues. The sequence was collected from a woman younger than 30 in good health and CMV-seronegative. This rearrangement joins TRBV11-2 to TRBJ1-2; possibly TRBD1 for D (5 bases). The material sequenced was PBMCs. The CDR3: CASRTGTENGYTF. Here the CDR3 DNA reads TGTGCCAGCAGGACCGGGACTGAAAATGGCTACACCTTC. The complete variable domain, with remaining parts taken from reference TRBV11-2 and TRBJ1-2, reads EAGVAQSPRYKIIEKRQSVAFWCNPISGHATLYWYQQILGQGPKLLIQFQNNGVVDDSQLPKDRFSAERLKGVDSTLKIQPAKLEDSAVYLCASRTGTENGYTFGSGTRLTVV.